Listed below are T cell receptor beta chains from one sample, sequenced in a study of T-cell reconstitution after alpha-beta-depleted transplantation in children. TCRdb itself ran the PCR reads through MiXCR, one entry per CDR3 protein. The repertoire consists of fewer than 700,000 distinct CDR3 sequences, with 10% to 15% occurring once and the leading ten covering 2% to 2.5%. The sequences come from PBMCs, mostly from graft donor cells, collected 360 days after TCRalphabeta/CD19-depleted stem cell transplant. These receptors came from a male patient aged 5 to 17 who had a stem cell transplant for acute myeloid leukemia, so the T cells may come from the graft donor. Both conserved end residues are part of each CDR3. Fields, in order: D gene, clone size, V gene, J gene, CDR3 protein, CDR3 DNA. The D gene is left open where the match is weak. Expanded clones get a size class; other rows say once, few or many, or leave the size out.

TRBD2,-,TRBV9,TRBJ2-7,CASSGGSLLSEQYF,TGTGCCAGCAGCGGCGGGAGCCTTCTAAGTGAGCAGTACTTC
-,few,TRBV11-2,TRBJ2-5,CASSLLWGGQETQYF,TGTGCCAGCAGCTTATTATGGGGAGGCCAAGAGACCCAGTACTTC
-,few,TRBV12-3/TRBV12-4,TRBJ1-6,CATGIRNSPLHF,TGTGCCACCGGGATCAGGAATTCACCCCTCCACTTT
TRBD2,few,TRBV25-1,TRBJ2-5,CASAGQGGETQYF,TGTGCCAGCGCCGGGCAGGGAGGGGAGACCCAGTACTTC
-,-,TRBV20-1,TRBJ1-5,CSAGTGRTGGNQPQHF,TGCAGTGCTGGGACCGGACGAACTGGAGGTAATCAGCCCCAGCATTTT
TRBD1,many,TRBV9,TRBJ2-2,CASSDAGTGGTGELFF,TGTGCCAGCAGCGATGCCGGGACAGGGGGGACCGGGGAGCTGTTTTTT
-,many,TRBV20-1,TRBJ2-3,CSAPGEGPTDTQYF,TGCAGTGCTCCTGGCGAGGGCCCCACAGATACGCAGTATTTT
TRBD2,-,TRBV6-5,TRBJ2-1,CASSYITSGRSYNEQFF,TGTGCCAGCAGTTACATAACTAGCGGGCGGTCCTACAATGAGCAGTTCTTC
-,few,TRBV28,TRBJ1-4,CASRLQGSEKLFF,TGTGCCAGCAGACTACAGGGCTCTGAAAAACTGTTTTTT
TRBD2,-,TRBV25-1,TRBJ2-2,CASSDSGGTNTGELFF,TGTGCCAGCAGTGATTCGGGAGGAACGAACACCGGGGAGCTGTTTTTT
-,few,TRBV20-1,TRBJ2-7,CSARDRWARGEQYF,TGCAGTGCTAGAGATCGCTGGGCGCGAGGCGAGCAGTACTTC
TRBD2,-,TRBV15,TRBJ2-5,CATSRDPGLAQETQYF,TGTGCCACCAGCAGAGATCCCGGACTAGCTCAAGAGACCCAGTACTTC
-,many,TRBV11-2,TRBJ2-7,CASSLGGGLFYEQYF,TGTGCCAGCAGCTTAGGAGGGGGACTTTTCTACGAGCAGTACTTC
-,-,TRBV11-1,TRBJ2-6,CASSLYLRHRKGDTGANVLTF,TGTGCCAGCAGCTTATATCTTCGGCACCGAAAAGGGGACACAGGGGCCAACGTCCTGACTTTC
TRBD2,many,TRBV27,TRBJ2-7,CASSLRSSGRAEQYF,TGTGCCAGCAGTTTAAGGTCTAGCGGGAGGGCCGAGCAGTACTTC
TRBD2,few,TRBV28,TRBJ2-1,CASSLELAGGPNRNEQFF,TGTGCCAGCAGTTTAGAACTAGCGGGAGGGCCGAATCGGAATGAGCAGTTCTTC
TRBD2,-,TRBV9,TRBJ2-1,CASSSLAGVPNEQFF,TGTGCCAGCAGTTCTCTAGCGGGAGTACCCAATGAGCAGTTCTTC
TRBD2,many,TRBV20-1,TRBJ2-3,CSAFGTSGRWDTQYF,TGCAGTGCTTTTGGGACTAGCGGGAGGTGGGATACGCAGTATTTT
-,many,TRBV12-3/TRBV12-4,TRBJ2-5,CASGKGAGWSQYF,TGTGCCAGCGGAAAGGGTGCCGGCTGGTCCCAGTACTTC
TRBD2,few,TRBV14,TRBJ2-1,CASSQDQLAGGPYEQFF,TGTGCCAGCAGCCAAGATCAACTAGCGGGAGGGCCATATGAGCAGTTCTTC
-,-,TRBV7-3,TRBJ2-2,CASSLRDQYTGELFF,TGTGCCAGCAGCTTACGGGACCAGTACACCGGGGAGCTGTTTTTT
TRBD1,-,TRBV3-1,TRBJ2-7,CASSWTGFNYEQYF,TGTGCCAGCAGCTGGACAGGTTTCAATTACGAGCAGTACTTC
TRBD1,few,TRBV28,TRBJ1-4,CASREDRGPNEKLFF,TGTGCCAGCAGGGAGGACAGGGGCCCTAATGAAAAACTGTTTTTT
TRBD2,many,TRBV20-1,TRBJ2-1,CSARSTSGRNEQFF,TGCAGTGCTAGATCGACTAGCGGGAGAAATGAGCAGTTCTTC
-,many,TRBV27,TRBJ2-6,CASRLAGANVLTF,TGTGCCAGCAGATTAGCTGGGGCCAACGTCCTGACTTTC
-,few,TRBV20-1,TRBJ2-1,CSARDPSVIPGGEQFF,TGCAGTGCTAGAGACCCCAGCGTGATCCCCGGAGGTGAGCAGTTCTTC
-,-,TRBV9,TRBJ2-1,CASSGGYSYNEQFF,TGTGCCAGCAGCGGAGGCTACTCCTACAATGAGCAGTTCTTC
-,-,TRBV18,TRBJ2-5,CASSPLEETQYF,TGTGCCAGCTCACCACTTGAGGAGACCCAGTACTTC
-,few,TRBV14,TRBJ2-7,CASSQAGGDEQYF,TGTGCCAGCAGCCAAGCGGGGGGCGACGAGCAGTACTTC
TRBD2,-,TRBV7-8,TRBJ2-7,CASSLSGTTSYEQYF,TGTGCCAGCAGCTTATCCGGGACTACTTCCTACGAGCAGTACTTC
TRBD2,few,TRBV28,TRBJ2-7,CASINIRSSGRYEQYF,TGTGCCAGCATCAACATTAGGTCTAGCGGGAGATACGAGCAGTACTTC
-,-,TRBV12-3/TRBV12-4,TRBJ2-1,CASSSLIREGGSYNEQFF,TGTGCCAGCAGTTCCCTTATAAGGGAGGGGGGCTCCTACAATGAGCAGTTCTTC
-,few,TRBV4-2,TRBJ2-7,CASRQNQGSSYEQYF,TGTGCCAGCAGACAGAACCAGGGGTCGAGCTACGAGCAGTACTTC
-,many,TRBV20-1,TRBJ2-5,CSYGRGETQYF,TGCAGTTACGGCAGGGGAGAGACCCAGTACTTC
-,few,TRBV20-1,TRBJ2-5,CSAKGVGGVETQYF,TGCAGTGCTAAGGGGGTAGGGGGAGTGGAGACCCAGTACTTC
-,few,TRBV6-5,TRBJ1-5,CASSYSNSRSAAQHF,TGTGCCAGCAGTTACTCGAATTCCCGATCAGCGGCCCAGCATTTT
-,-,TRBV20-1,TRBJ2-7,CSARAVRGSTYEQYF,TGCAGTGCTAGAGCAGTAAGAGGGTCCACCTACGAGCAGTACTTC
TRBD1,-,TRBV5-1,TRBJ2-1,CASSLGDREYNEQFF,TGCGCCAGCAGCTTGGGGGACAGGGAGTACAATGAGCAGTTCTTC
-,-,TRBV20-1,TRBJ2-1,CSARDYLLSYNEQFF,TGCAGTGCTAGAGACTACCTACTCTCCTACAATGAGCAGTTCTTC
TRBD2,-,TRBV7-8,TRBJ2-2,CASSFTWRLAGDSGVGELFF,TGTGCCAGCAGCTTTACTTGGCGACTAGCGGGAGATTCGGGAGTAGGGGAGCTGTTTTTT
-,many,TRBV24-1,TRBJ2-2,CATSDFGRAPHTGELFF,TGTGCCACCAGTGATTTCGGCAGGGCCCCCCACACCGGGGAGCTGTTTTTT
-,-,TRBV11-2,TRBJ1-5,CASSLSLGSARGSQPQHF,TGTGCCAGCAGCTTATCCTTGGGATCCGCCCGTGGTAGTCAGCCCCAGCATTTT
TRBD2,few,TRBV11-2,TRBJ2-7,CASSQDQTSGFFSYEQYF,TGTGCCAGCAGCCAAGATCAGACTAGCGGGTTTTTCTCCTACGAGCAGTACTTC
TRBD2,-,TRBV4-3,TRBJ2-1,CASSRVPIIAGGYNEQFF,TGCGCCAGCAGCCGTGTTCCGATTATAGCGGGAGGGTACAATGAGCAGTTCTTC
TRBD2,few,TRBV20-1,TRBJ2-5,CSARGAGRAKETQYF,TGCAGTGCTCGAGGGGCGGGGAGGGCCAAAGAGACCCAGTACTTC
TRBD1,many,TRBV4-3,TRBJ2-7,CASSQNRGPYEQYF,TGCGCCAGCAGCCAGAACAGGGGGCCCTACGAGCAGTACTTC
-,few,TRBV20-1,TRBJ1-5,CSGGQAVRTQHF,TGCAGTGGGGGGCAAGCGGTTAGGACCCAGCATTTT
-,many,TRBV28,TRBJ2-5,CASSLPVTVAETQYF,TGTGCCAGCAGTTTACCGGTGACGGTAGCAGAGACCCAGTACTTC
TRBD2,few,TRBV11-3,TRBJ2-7,CASSSGLAGGPEEQYF,TGTGCCAGCAGCTCAGGACTAGCGGGAGGGCCGGAAGAGCAGTACTTC
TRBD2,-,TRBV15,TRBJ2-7,CATSRVWREVPYEQYF,TGTGCCACCAGCAGAGTATGGCGGGAGGTCCCCTACGAGCAGTACTTC